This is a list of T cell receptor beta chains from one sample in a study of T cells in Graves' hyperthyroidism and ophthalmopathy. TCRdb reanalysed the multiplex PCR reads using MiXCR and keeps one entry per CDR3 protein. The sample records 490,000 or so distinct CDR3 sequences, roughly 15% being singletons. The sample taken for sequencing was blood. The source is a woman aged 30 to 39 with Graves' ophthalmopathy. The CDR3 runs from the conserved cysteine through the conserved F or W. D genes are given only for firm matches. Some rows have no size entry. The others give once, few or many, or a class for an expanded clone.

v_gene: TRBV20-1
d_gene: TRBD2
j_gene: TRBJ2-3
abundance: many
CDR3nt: TGCAGTGCTAGGGGGACTAGCGGGGAGGGGGTCACAGATACGCAGTATTTT
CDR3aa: CSARGTSGEGVTDTQYF

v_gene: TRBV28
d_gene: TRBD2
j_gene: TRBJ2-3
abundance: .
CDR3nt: TGTGCCAGCAGTTTATGGGAGAGCGGGAGCTGGGGAACAGATACGCAGTATTTT
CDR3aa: CASSLWESGSWGTDTQYF

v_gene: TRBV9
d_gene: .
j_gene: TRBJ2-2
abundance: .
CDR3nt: TGTGCCAGCAGCGGGGGGGTCACCGGGGAGCTGTTTTTT
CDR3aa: CASSGGVTGELFF

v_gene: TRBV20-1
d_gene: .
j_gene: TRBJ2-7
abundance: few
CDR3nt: TGCAGTGTGGCGGCCACCTACGAGCAGTACTTC
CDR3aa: CSVAATYEQYF

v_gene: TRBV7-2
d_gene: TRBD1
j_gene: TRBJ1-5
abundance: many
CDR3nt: TGTGCCAGCAGCTTTGGCGGGACAGGGCAGATCGCCCAGCATTTT
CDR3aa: CASSFGGTGQIAQHF

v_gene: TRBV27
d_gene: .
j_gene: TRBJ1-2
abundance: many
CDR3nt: TGTGCCAGCAGTCGGACGTCCGTGGGGGGCTACACCTTC
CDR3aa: CASSRTSVGGYTF

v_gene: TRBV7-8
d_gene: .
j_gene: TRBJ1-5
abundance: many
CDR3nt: TGTGCCAGCAGCTTAGTAGGACCCCATCAGCCCCAGCATTTT
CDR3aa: CASSLVGPHQPQHF

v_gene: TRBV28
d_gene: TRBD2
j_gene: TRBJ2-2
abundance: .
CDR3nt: TGTGCCAGCAGTTCTTCAGCGGGAGGGCCGGTCGGGGAGCTGTTTTTT
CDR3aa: CASSSSAGGPVGELFF

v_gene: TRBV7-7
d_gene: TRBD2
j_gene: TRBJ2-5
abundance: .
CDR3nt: TGTGCTAGCAGCAGAGCGGGAGTTAAGACCCAGTACTTC
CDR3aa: CASSRAGVKTQYF

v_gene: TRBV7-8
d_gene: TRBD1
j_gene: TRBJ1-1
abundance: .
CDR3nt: TGTGCCAGCAGCTCAGACAGGGGGCGCGGAGCTGAAGCTTTCTTT
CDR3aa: CASSSDRGRGAEAFF

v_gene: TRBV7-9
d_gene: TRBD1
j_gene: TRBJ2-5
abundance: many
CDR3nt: TGTGCCAGCAGCCTGGGACAGGGGGAGGTACAAGAGACCCAGTACTTC
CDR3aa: CASSLGQGEVQETQYF

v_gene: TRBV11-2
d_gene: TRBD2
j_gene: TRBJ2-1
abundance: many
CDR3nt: TGTGCCAGCAGCCCCCCTACAGCCCCGGGAGGGCCTGACAATGAGCAGTTCTTC
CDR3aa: CASSPPTAPGGPDNEQFF

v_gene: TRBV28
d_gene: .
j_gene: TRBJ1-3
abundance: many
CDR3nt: TGTGCCAGCAGTCCCCCGGGCCTATCTGGAAACACCATATATTTT
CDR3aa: CASSPPGLSGNTIYF

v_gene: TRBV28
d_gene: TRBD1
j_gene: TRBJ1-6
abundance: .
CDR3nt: TGTGCCAGCAGCCCCGGGACAGCTAGTAATTCACCCCTCCACTTT
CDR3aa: CASSPGTASNSPLHF

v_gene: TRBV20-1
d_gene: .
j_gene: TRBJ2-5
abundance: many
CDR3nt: TGCAGTGCTAGTAAGGATGGGGGAGAGACCCAGTACTTC
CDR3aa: CSASKDGGETQYF

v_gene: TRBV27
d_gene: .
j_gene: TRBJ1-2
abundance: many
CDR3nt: TGTGCCAGCAGTCAAGCGGGGACACGGAGTGGTTTCTATGGCTACACCTTC
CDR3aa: CASSQAGTRSGFYGYTF

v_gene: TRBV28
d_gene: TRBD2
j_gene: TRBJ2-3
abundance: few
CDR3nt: TGTGCCAGCACCGGGACTAGCGGCACAGATACGCAGTATTTT
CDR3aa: CASTGTSGTDTQYF

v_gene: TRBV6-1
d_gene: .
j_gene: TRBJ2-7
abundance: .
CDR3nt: TGTGCCAGCAGTGATCCCACACATTTAGCGTACGAGCAGTACTTC
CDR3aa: CASSDPTHLAYEQYF

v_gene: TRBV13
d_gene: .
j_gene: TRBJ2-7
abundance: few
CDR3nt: TGTGCCAGCAGCCCGGAACAGGGATCCGAGCAGTACTTC
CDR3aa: CASSPEQGSEQYF

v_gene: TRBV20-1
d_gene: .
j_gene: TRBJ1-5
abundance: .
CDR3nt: TGCAGTGCTAGCGGGGGGATTGGAGGCAATCAGCCCCAGCATTTT
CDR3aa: CSASGGIGGNQPQHF

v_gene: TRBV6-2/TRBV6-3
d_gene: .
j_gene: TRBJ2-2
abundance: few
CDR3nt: TGTGCCAGCCAGGACTCCCAAGGGTCCGGGGAGCTGTTTTTT
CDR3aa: CASQDSQGSGELFF

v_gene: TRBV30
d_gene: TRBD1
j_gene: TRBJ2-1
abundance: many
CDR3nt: TGTGCCTGGATGGAGGGACAGGGGGTTGATGAGCAGTTCTTC
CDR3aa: CAWMEGQGVDEQFF

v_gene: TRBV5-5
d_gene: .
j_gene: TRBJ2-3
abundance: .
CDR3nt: TGTGCCAGCAGCCCGAAGCCAGATACGCAGTATTTT
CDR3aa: CASSPKPDTQYF

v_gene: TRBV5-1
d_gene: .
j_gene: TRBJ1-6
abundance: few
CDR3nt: TGCGCCAGCAGGGAGGATAATTCACCCCTCCACTTT
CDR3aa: CASREDNSPLHF

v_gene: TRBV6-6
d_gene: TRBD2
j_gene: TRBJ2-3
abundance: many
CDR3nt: TGTGCCAGCAGTTACTCACCTAGCGGGAGGGCAACAGATACGCAGTATTTT
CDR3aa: CASSYSPSGRATDTQYF

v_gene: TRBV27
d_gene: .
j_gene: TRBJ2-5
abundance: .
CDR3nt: TGTGCCAGCAGAATGGTGGGGAACCAAGAGACCCAGTACTTC
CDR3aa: CASRMVGNQETQYF

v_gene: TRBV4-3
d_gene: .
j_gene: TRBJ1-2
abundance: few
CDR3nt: TGCGCCAGCAGCCAAGATCGGAGTCAGGGTTGGAGCTACACCTTC
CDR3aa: CASSQDRSQGWSYTF

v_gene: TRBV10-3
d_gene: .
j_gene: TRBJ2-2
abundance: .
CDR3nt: TGTGCCATCAGTGAGTCTAGGCTAGCCGGCACCGGGGAGCTGTTTTTT
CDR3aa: CAISESRLAGTGELFF

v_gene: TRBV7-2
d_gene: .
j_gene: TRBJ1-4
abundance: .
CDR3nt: TGTGCCAGCAGCCCCAGGTCCCCTAATGAAAAACTGTTTTTT
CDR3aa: CASSPRSPNEKLFF